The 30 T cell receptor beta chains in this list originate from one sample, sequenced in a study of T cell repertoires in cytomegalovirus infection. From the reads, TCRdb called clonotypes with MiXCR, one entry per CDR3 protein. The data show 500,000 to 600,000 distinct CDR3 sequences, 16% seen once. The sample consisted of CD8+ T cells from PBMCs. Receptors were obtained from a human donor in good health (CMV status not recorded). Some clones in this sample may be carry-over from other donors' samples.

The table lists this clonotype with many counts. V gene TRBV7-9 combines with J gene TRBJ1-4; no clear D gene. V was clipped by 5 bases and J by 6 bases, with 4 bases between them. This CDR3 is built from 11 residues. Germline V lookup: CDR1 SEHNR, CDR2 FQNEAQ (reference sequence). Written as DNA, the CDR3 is TGTGCCAGCAGCACCTATGAAAAACTGTTTTTT. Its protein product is CASSTYEKLFF. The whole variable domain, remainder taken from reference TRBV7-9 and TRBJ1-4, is DTGVSQNPRHKITKRGQNVTFRCDPISEHNRLYWYRQTLGQGPEFLTYFQNEAQLEKSRLLSDRFSAERPKGSFSTLEIQRTEQGDSAMYLCASSTYEKLFFGSGTQLSVL.

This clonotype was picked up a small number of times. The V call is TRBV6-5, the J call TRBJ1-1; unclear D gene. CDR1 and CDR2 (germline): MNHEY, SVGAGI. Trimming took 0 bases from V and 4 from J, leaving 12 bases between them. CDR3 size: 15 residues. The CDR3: CASSYSGQGSTEAFF. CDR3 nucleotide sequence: TGTGCCAGCAGTTACTCGGGTCAAGGGTCCACTGAAGCTTTCTTT.

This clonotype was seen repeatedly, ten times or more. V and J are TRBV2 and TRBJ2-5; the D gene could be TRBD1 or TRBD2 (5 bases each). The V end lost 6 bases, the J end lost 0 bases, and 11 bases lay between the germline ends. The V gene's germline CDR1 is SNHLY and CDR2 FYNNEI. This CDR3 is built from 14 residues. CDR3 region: CASRRGPYQETQYF. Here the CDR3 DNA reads TGTGCCAGCAGGAGGGGACCGTACCAAGAGACCCAGTACTTC.

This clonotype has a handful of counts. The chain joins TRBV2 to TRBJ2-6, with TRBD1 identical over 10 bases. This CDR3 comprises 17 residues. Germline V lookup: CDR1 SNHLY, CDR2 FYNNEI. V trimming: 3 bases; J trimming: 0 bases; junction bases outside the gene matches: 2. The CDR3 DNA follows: TGTGCCAGCAGTGAGTGGACAGGGGGCTCTGGGGCCAACGTCCTGACTTTC. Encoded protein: CASSEWTGGSGANVLTF. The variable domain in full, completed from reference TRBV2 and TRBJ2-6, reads EPEVTQTPSHQVTQMGQEVILRCVPISNHLYFYWYRQILGQKVEFLVSFYNNEISEKSEIFDDQFSVERPDGSNFTLKIRSTKLEDSAMYFCASSEWTGGSGANVLTFGAGSRLTVL.

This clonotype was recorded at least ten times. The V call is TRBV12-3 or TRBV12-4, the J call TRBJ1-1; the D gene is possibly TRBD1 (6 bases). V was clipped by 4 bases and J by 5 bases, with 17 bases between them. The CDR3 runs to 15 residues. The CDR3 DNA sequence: TGTGCCAGCAGTTCAAGTCCGGGGGCGTATACTGAAGCTTTCTTT. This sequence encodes CASSSSPGAYTEAFF.

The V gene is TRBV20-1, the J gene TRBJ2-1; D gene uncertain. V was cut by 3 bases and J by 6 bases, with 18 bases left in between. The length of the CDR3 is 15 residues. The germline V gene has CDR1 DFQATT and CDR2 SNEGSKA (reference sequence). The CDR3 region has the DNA TGCAGTGCTAGCGAACGGGCCAAAATGGGCAATGAGCAGTTCTTC. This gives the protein CSASERAKMGNEQFF.

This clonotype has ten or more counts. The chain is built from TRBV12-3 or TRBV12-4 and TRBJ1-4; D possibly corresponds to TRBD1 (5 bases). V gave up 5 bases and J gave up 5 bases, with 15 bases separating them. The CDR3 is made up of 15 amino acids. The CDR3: CASSPTRQRNEKLFF. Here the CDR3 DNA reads TGTGCCAGCAGTCCAACCCGACAGCGAAATGAAAAACTGTTTTTT.

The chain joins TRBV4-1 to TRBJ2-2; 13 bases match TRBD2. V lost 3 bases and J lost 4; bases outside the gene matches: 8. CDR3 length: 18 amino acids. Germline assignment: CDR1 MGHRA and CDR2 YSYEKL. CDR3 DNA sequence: TGCGCCAGCAGCCAGTCTGGACTAGCGGGAGAGGGCACCGGGGAGCTGTTTTTT. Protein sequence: CASSQSGLAGEGTGELFF.

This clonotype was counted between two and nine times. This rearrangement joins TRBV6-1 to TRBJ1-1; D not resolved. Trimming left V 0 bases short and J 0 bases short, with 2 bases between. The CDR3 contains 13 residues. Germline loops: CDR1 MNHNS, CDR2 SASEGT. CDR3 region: CASSEALNTEAFF. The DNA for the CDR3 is TGTGCCAGCAGTGAAGCCCTGAACACTGAAGCTTTCTTT.

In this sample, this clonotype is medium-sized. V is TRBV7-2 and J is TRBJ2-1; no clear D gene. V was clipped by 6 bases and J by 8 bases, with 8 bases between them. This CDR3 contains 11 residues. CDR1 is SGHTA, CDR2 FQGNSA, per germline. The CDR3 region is CASSYTDEQFF. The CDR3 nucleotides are TGTGCCAGCAGTTACACGGATGAGCAGTTCTTC.

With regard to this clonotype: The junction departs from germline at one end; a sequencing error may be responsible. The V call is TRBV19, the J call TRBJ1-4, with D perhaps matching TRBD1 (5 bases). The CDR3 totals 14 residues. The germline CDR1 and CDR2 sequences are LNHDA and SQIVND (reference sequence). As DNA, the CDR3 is TGTGCCAGTAGCAAAGGGGAGTTGGCTGAAAACCTGTTTTTT. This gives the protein CASSKGELAENLFF.

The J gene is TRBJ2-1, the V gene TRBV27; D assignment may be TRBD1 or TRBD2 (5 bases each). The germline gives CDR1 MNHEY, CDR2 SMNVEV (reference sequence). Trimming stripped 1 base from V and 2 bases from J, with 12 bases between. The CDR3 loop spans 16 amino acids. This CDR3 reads CASSLWGGFTYNEQFF. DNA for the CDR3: TGTGCCAGCAGTTTATGGGGCGGGTTTACCTACAATGAGCAGTTCTTC.

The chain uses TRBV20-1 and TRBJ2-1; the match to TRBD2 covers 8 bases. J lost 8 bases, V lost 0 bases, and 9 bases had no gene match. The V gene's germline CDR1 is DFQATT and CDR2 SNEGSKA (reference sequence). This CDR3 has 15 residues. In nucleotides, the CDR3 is TGCAGTGCTAGAGATACGGGGGGGCCGGTCTATGAGCAGTTCTTC. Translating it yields CSARDTGGPVYEQFF.

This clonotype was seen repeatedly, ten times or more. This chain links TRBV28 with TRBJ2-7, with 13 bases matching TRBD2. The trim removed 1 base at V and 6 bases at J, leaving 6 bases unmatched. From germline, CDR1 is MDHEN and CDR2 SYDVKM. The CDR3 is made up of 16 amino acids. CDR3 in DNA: TGTGCCAGCAGTTTATCCCCGGGACTAGCGGGAATCGAGCAGTACTTC. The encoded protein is CASSLSPGLAGIEQYF.

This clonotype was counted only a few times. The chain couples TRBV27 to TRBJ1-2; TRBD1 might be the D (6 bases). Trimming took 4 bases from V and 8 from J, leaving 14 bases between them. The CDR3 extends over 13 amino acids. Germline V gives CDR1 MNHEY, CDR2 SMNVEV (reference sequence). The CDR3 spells CASSSTGRLGYTF. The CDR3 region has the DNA TGTGCCAGCAGTTCTACAGGGCGGCTGGGCTACACCTTC.

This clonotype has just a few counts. The CDR3 is CASSNGLAGPYNEQFF. CDR3 nucleotide sequence: TGTGCCAGCAGCAACGGACTAGCGGGACCCTACAATGAGCAGTTCTTC. The chain couples TRBV7-9 to TRBJ2-1; 12 nucleotides align to TRBD2. The J segment lost 2 bases and the V segment lost 5 bases, leaving 4 bases of the junction unmatched. Germline assignment: CDR1 SEHNR and CDR2 FQNEAQ (reference sequence). The CDR3 contains 16 residues.

For the CDR3, the DNA is TGTGCCAGCAGCTCCCGACGGGGGGCAAATTCACCCCTCCACTTT. This gives the protein CASSSRRGANSPLHF. J is TRBJ1-6 and V is TRBV13, with a possible D match to TRBD1 (6 bases). V was pared by 4 bases and J by 7 bases, with 14 bases between. Germline CDR1 reads PRHDT; CDR2 reads FYEKMQ (reference sequence). CDR3 size: 15 residues.

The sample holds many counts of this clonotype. CDR3 nucleotide sequence: TGCAGCCCATCACCGTCGGGTCGACAGGGGGATGGCTACACCTTC. This codes for CSPSPSGRQGDGYTF. The genes are TRBV29-1 and TRBJ1-2, with 9 positions matching TRBD1. J lost 6 bases, V lost 8 bases, and 16 bases had no gene match. The CDR3 sequence is 15 residues long. CDR1 is SQVTM, CDR2 ANQGSEA, per germline. The variable domain in full, with the rest retrieved from reference TRBV29-1 and TRBJ1-2, is SAVISQKPSRDICQRGTSLTIQCQVDSQVTMMFWYRQQPGQSLTLIATANQGSEATYESGFVIDKFPISRPNLTFSTLTVSNMSPEDSSIYLCSPSPSGRQGDGYTFGSGTRLTVV.

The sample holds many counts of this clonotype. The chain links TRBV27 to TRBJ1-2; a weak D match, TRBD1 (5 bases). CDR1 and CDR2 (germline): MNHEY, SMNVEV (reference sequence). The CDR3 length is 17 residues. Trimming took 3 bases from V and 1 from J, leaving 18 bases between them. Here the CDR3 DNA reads TGTGCCAGCAGTTTCTGGGACTCGGACCCGGATAACTATGGCTACACCTTC. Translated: CASSFWDSDPDNYGYTF.

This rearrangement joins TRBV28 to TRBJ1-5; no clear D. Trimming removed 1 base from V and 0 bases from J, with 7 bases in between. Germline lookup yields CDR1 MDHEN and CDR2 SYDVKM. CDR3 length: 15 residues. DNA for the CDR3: TGTGCCAGCAGTTTATACACGGGTAGCAATCAGCCCCAGCATTTT. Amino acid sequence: CASSLYTGSNQPQHF.

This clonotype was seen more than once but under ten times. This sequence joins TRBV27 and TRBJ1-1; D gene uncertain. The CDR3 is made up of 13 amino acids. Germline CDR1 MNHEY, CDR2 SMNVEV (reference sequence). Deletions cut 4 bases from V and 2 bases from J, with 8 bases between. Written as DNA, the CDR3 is TGTGCCAGCAGTTATGATGCTAACACTGAAGCTTTCTTT. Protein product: CASSYDANTEAFF.

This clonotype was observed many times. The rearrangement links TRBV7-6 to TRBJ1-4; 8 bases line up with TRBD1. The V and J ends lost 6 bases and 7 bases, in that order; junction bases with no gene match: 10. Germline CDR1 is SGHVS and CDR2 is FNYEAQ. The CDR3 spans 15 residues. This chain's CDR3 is CASRPDRVKGEKLFF. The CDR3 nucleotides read TGTGCCAGCAGGCCGGACAGGGTAAAGGGTGAAAAACTGTTTTTT.

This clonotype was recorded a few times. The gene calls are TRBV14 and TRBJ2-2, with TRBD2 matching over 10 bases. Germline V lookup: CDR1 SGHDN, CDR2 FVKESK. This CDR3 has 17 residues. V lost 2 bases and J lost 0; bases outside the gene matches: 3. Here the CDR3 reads CASSQFSGGANTGELFF. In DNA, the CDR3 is TGTGCCAGCAGCCAATTCAGCGGGGGGGCGAACACCGGGGAGCTGTTTTTT.

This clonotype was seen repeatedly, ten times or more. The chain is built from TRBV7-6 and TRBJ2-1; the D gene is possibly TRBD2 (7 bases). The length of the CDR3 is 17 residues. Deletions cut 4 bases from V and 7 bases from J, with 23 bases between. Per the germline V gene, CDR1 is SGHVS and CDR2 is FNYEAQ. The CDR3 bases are TGTGCCAGCAGCTGGGGTTTAAGTGGGGGGGCCCAAAATGAGCAGTTCTTC. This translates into CASSWGLSGGAQNEQFF.

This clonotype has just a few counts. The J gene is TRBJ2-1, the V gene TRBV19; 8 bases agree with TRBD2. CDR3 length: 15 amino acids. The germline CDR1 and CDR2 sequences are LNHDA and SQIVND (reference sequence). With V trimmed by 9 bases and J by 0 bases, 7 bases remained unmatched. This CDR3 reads CASSIAGSSYNEQFF. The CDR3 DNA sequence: TGTGCCAGCAGCATAGCGGGGAGCTCCTACAATGAGCAGTTCTTC.

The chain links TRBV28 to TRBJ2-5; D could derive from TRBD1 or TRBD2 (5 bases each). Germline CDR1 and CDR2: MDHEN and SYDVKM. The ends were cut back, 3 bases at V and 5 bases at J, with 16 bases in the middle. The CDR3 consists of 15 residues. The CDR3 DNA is TGTGCCAGCAGTTTTAAGCTCATCTGGGGGGAGACCCAGTACTTC. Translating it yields CASSFKLIWGETQYF.

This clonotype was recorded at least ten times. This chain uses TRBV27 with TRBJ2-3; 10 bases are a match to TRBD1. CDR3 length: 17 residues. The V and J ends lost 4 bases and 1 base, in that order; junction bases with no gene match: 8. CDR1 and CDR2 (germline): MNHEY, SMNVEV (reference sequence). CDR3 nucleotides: TGTGCCAGCAGTTCCTATCTGACAGGGGGCCGCACAGATACGCAGTATTTT. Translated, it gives CASSSYLTGGRTDTQYF.

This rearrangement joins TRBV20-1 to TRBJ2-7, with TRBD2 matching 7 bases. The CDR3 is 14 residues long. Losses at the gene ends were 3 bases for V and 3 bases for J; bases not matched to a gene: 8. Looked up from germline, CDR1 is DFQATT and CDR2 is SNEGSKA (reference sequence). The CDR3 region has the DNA TGCAGTGCTAGGGCGAGGGAGGGGCTCTACGAGCAGTACTTC. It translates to CSARAREGLYEQYF.

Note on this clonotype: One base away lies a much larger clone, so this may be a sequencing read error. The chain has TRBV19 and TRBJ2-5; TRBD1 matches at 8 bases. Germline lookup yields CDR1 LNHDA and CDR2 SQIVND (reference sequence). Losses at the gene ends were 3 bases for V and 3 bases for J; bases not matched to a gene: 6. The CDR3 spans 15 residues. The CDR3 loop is CASSIAGGVEETQYF. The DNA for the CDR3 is TGTGCCAGTAGTATCGCAGGGGGCGTAGAAGAGACCCAGTACTTC.

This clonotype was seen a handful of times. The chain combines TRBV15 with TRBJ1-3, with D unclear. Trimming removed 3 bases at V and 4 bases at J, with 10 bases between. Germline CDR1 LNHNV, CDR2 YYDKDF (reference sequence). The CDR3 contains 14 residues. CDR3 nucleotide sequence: TGTGCCACCAGCAGTCCAACTCCGGGAAACACCATATATTTT. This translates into CATSSPTPGNTIYF.